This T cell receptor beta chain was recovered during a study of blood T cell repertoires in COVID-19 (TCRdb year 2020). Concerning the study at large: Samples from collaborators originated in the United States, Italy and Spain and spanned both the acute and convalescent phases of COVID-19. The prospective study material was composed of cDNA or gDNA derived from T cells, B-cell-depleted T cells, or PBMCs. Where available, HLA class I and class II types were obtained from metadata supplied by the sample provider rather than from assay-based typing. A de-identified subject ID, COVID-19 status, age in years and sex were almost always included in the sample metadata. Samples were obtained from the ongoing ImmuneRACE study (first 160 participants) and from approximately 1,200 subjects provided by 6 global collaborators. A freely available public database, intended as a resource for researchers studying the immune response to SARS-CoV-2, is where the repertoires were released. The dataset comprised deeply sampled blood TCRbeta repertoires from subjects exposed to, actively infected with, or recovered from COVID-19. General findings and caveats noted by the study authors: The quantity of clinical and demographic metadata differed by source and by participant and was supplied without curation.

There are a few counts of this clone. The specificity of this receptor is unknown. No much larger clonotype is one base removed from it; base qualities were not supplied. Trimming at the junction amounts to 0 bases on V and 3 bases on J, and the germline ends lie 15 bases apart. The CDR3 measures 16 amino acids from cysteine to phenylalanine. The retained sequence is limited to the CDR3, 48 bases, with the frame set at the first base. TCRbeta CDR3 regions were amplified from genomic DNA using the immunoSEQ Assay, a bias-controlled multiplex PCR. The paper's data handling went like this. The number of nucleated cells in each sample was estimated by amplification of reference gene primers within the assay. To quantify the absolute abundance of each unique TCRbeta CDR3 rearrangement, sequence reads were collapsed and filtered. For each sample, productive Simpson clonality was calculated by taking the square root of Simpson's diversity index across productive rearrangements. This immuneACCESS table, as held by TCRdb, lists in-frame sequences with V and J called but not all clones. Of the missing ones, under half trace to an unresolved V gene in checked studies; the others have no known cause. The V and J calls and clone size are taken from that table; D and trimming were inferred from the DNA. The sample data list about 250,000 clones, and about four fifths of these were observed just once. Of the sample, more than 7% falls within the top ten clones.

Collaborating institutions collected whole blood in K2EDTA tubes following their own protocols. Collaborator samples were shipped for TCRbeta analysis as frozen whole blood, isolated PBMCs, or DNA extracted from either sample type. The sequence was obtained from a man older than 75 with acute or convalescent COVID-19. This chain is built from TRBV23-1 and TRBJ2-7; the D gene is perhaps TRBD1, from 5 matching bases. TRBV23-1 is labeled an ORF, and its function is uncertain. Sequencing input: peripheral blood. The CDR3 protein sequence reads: CASSQSTARRDYEQYF. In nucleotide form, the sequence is TGCGCCAGCAGTCAATCGACAGCTAGAAGAGACTACGAGCAGTACTTC.